This passage covers 3 T cell receptor beta chains from one sample sequenced in a study of early T cells in non-severe SARS-CoV-2 infection (dated by TCRdb to the early 2020s). The library relied on 5' RACE. The instrument was a NextSeq 500. The public reads were reprocessed in TCRdb via fastp at Q25 and MiXCR, keeping in-frame beta chains. Rows with one shared CDR3 protein collapse into an entry with the most common genes and DNA. This sample lists 26,000 or so distinct CDR3 sequences; 4% to 4.5% were detected once. The ten largest clones take up 6.2% of the sample. The sample consisted of whole blood. All receptors come from an adult who was a healthcare worker with PCR-confirmed SARS-CoV-2 infection or an uninfected control (not recorded which).

There are many counts of this clonotype. The CDR3 DNA sequence: TGTGCCAGCAGTTACAGAGGGGATACGCAGTATTTT. It specifies CASSYRGDTQYF. The J gene is TRBJ2-3, the V gene TRBV6-6, with D possibly matching TRBD2 (5 bases). The CDR3 sequence is 12 residues long. Germline V gene sequence: CDR1 MNHNY, CDR2 SVGAGI (reference sequence). Trimming cost V 2 bases and J 6 bases, with 6 bases left between them.

This clonotype was seen repeatedly, ten times or more. The chain links TRBV20-1 to TRBJ2-7, with TRBD2 matching over 7 bases. Germline CDR1 DFQATT, CDR2 SNEGSKA (reference sequence). The length of the CDR3 is 14 residues. V lost 3 bases and J lost 4; bases outside the gene matches: 9. CDR3 nucleotides: TGCAGTGCTAGTGGTGGGAGGGCCAGGTACGAGCAGTACTTC. Residues: CSASGGRARYEQYF.

In this sample, this clonotype turned up a few times. The chain uses TRBV27 and TRBJ2-1, with 11 bases matching TRBD2. V was clipped by 3 bases and J by 6 bases; unmatched bases: 1. Germline CDR1 MNHEY, CDR2 SMNVEV (reference sequence). CDR3 length: 14 amino acids. Written as DNA, the CDR3 is TGTGCCAGCAGTTTGACTAGCGGGATCAATGAGCAGTTCTTC. This encodes CASSLTSGINEQFF.